The source of this T cell receptor beta chain is a study of shared clonotypes between healthy human individuals. Study-wide background: Per-donor plates numbered three CD4 naive, three CD4 memory, two CD8 naive and one CD8 memory.

Naivety among CD8 cells was defined by CD45RO negativity and positive CCR7 selection, thereby excluding terminally differentiated effector memory CD45RA+ cells. Study outcomes and limitations: It was only blood that was sampled, and tissue repertoires likely differ. The generation probabilities recorded for non-shared clonotypes fell below those of clonotypes shared by all four donors.

The CDR3 has 14 amino acids. The ends were cut back, 5 bases at V and 7 bases at J, with 15 bases in the middle. Germline V gives CDR1 LGHNA, CDR2 YNFKEQ. A note on this clone: The antigen remains unidentified.

Assay: immunoSEQ multiplex PCR; the TCRdb copy retains only in-frame clones and omits some. This table holds approximately 1.9 million clones, just over 90% found once. The chain carries TRBV4-2 and TRBJ2-1; D may match TRBD1 or TRBD2 (5 bases each). The source of this sequence is a man younger than 35 in good health. Some clones in this sample may be carry-over from other donors' samples. Sequencing was done on a sample of naive CD8+ T cells from PBMCs. CDR3 DNA sequence: TGTGCCAGCAGCTCCCGGGACCCATCAAATGAGCAGTTCTTC. Encoded protein: CASSSRDPSNEQFF.